This TCR beta chain was sequenced in a study of T-cell reconstitution after alpha-beta-depleted transplantation in children. Unique molecular identifiers were built into the TCRbeta library. TCRdb redid the calling of the PCR reads with MiXCR, one entry per CDR3 protein. The sample lists under 350,000 distinct CDR3 sequences, nearly 10% occurring once. The germline V and J ends were trimmed by 4 bases and 7 bases, with 17 bases remaining between them. The CDR3 extends over 15 amino acids. The germline V gene has CDR1 MRHNA and CDR2 SNTAGT. Sequenced here: PBMCs from the stem cell graft donor, sampled from the stem cell graft. The receptor was derived from a human donor who donated a stem cell graft to a child with SCID. The V and J genes are TRBV6-4 and TRBJ2-1, with D possibly called TRBD1 or TRBD2 (5 bases each). CDR3 loop: CASSGDGYGSNEQFF. As DNA, the CDR3 is TGTGCCAGCAGTGGGGACGGGTACGGCTCGAATGAGCAGTTCTTC.